This TCR beta chain was sequenced during a study of blood T cell repertoires in COVID-19. Germline V gene lookup returns CDR1 SGHAT and CDR2 FQNNGV. V was shortened by 6 bases and J by 6 bases, with 11 bases between the two germline ends. The CDR3 extends over 13 amino acids. Per the original data handling: Using reference gene primer amplification, nucleated cell counts were estimated. TCRdb's table, derived via immunoSEQ multiplex PCR, lists solely in-frame clones and lacks some. From that table come the V and J calls and clone size; the DNA was used to work out D and trimming. The table includes roughly 250,000 clones, approximately 88% detected once.

The J gene is TRBJ1-4, the V gene TRBV11-2; the D gene is possibly TRBD1 (5 bases). Material for sequencing was PBMCs or T cells enriched from blood (not recorded which). The clonotype comes from a woman in her 40s with acute COVID-19. The CDR3 DNA reads as TGTGCCAGCAGAGACCAGGGTCATGAAAAACTGTTTTTT. It yields the protein CASRDQGHEKLFF.